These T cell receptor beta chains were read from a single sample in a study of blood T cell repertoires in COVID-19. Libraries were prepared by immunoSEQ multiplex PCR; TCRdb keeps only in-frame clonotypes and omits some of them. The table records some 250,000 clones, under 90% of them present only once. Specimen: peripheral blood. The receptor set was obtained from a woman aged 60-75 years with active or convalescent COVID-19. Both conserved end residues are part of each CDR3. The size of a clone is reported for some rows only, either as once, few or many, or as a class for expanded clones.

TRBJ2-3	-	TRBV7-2	CASSTSVTDTQYF
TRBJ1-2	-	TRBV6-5	CASSLGRDYGYTF
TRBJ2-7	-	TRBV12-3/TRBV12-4	CASSYRDRGEQYF
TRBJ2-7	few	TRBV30	CAWSARTSGGRDEQYF
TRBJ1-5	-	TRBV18	CASSPYDRNQPQHF
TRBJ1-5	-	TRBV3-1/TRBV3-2	CASSQEQFQPQHF
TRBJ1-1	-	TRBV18	CASSPSQAGNTEAFF
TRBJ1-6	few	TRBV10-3	CAISESFTQGVSNSPLHF
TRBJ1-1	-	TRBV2	CASSTHFRGLEDTEAFF
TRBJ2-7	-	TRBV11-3	CASSSGQGAGEQYF
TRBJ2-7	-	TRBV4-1	CASSPTGLAGGLEQYF
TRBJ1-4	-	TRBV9	CASSAREFATNEKLFF
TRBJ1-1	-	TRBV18	CASSTELNTEAFF
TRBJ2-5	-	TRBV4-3	CASSQPRGLAETQYF
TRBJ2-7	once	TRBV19	CASSIPGQGIYEQYF
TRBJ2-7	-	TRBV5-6	CASSSRSTPSGGSEQYF